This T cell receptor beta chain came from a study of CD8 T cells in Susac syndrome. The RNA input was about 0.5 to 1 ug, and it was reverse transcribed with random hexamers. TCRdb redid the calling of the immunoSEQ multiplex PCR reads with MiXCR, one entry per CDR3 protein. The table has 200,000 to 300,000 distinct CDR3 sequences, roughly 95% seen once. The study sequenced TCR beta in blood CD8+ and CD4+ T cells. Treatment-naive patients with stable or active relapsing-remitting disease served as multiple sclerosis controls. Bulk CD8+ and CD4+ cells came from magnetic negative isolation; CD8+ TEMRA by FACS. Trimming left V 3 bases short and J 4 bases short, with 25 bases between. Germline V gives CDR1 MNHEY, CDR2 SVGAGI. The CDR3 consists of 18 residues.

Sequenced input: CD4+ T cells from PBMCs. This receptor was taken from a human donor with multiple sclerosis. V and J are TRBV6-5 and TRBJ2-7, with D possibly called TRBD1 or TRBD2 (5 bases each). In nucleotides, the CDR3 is TGTGCCAGCAGTTATGGGAACCCCGGGGCTAGCAGACAATACGAGCAGTACGTC. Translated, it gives CASSYGNPGASRQYEQYV.